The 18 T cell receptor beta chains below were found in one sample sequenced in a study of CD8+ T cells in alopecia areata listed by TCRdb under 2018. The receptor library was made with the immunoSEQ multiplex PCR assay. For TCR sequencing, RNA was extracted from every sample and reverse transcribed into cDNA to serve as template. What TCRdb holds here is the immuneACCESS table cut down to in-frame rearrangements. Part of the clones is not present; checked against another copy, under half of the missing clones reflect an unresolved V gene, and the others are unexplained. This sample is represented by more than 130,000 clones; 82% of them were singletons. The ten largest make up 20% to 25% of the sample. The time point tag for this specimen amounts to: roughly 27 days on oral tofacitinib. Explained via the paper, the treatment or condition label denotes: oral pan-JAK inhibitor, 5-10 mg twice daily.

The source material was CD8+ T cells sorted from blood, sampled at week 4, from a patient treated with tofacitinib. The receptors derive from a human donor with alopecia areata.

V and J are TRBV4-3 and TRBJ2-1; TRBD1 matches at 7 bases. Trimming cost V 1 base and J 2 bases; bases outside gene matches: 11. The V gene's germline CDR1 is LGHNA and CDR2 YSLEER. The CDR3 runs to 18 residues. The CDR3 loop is CASSQVPLRQGAYNEQFF. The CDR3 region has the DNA TGCGCCAGCAGCCAAGTCCCACTGCGGCAGGGGGCCTACAATGAGCAGTTCTTC.

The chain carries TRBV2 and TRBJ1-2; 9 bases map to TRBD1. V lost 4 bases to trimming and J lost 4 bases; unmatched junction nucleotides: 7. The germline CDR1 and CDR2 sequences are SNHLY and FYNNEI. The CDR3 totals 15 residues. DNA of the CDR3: TGTGCCAGCAGTGTAGGACAGGGGTACGGCTATGGCTACACCTTC. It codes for CASSVGQGYGYGYTF. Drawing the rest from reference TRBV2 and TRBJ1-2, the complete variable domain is EPEVTQTPSHQVTQMGQEVILRCVPISNHLYFYWYRQILGQKVEFLVSFYNNEISEKSEIFDDQFSVERPDGSNFTLKIRSTKLEDSAMYFCASSVGQGYGYGYTFGSGTRLTVV.

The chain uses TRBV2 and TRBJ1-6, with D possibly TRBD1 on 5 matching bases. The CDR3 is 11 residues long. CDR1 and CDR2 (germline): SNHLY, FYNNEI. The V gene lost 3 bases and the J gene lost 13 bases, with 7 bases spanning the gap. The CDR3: CASSDRAPLHF. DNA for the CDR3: TGTGCCAGCAGTGACAGGGCTCCCCTCCACTTT.

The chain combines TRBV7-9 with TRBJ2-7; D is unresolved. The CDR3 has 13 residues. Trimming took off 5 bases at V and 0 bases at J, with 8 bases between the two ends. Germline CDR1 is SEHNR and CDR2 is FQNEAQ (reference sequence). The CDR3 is CASSPDTSYEQYF. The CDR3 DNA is TGTGCCAGCAGCCCAGACACCTCCTACGAGCAGTACTTC.

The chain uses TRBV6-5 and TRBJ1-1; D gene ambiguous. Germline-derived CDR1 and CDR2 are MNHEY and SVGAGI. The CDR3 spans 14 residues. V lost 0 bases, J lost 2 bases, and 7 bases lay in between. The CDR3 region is CASSYSGSNTEAFF. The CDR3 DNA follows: TGTGCCAGCAGTTACTCCGGATCCAACACTGAAGCTTTCTTT.

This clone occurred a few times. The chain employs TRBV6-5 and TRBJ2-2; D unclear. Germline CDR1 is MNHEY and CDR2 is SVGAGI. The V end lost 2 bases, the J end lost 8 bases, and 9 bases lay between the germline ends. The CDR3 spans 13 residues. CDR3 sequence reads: CASSYVGGGELFF. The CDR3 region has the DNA TGTGCCAGCAGTTACGTCGGTGGTGGGGAGCTGTTTTTT.

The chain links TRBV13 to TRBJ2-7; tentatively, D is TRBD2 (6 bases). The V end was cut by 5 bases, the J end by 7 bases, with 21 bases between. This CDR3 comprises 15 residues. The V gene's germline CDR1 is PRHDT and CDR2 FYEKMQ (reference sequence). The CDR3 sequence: CASSPREQSYSEQYF. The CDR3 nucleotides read TGTGCCAGCAGCCCCCGGGAGCAGTCCTACTCTGAGCAGTACTTC.

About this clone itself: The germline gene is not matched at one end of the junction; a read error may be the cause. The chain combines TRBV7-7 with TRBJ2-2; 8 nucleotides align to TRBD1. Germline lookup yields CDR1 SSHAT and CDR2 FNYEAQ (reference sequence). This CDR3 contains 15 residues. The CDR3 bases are TGTGCTAGCAGCGAGGGACAGGCGTACACCGGGGAGCTGTTTTTT. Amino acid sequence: CASSEGQAYTGELFF.

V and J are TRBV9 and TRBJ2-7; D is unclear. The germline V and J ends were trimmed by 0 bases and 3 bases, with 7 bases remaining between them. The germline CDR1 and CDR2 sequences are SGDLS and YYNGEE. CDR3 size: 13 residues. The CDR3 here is CASSVAEGYEQYF. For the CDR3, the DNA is TGTGCCAGCAGCGTAGCGGAAGGCTACGAGCAGTACTTC.

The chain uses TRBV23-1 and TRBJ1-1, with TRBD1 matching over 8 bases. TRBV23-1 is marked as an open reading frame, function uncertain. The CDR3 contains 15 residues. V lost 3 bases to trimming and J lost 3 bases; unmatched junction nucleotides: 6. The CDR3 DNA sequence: TGCGCCAGCAGTCATCCGGACAGGGAGGACACTGAAGCTTTCTTT. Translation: CASSHPDREDTEAFF.

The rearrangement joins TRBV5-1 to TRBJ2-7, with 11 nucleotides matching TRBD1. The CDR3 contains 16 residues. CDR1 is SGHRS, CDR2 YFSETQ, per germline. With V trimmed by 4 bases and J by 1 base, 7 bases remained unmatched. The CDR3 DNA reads TGCGCCAGCAGCCGGCCGGGGACAGGGGGTTCCTACGAGCAGTACTTC. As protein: CASSRPGTGGSYEQYF. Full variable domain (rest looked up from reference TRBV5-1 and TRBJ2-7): KAGVTQTPRYLIKTRGQQVTLSCSPISGHRSVSWYQQTPGQGLQFLFEYFSETQRNKGNFPGRFSGRQFSNSRSEMNVSTLELGDSALYLCASSRPGTGGSYEQYFGPGTRLTVT.

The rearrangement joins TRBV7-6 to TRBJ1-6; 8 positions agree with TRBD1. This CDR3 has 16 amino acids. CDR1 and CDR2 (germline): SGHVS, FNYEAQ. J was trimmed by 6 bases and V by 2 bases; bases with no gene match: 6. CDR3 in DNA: TGTGCCAGCAGCTTAAGCTCAGGGGGCGGTAATTCACCCCTCCACTTT. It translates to CASSLSSGGGNSPLHF.

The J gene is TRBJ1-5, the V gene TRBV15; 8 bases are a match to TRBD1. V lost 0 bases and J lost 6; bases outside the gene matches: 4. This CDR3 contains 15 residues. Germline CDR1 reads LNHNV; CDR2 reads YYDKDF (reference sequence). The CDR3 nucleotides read TGTGCCACCAGCAGAGACAGGGGGCTTGGTCAGCCCCAGCATTTT. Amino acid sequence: CATSRDRGLGQPQHF.

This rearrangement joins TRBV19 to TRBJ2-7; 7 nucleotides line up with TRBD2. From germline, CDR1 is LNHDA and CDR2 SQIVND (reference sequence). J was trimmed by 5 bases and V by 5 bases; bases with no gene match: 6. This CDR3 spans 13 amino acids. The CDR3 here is CASSLSLANEQYF. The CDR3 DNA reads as TGTGCCAGTAGTCTATCACTAGCGAACGAGCAGTACTTC.

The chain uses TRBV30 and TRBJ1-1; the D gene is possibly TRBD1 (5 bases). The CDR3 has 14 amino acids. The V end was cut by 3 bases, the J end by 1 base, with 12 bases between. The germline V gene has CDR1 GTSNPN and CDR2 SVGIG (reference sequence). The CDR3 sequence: CAWRPGRTNTEAFF. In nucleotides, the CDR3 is TGTGCCTGGAGACCGGGACGGACGAACACTGAAGCTTTCTTT.

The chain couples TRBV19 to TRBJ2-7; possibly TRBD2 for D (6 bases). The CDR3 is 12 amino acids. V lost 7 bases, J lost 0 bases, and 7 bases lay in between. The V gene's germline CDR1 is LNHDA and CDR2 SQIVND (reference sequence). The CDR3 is CASMGGSYEQYF. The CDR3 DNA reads TGTGCCAGTATGGGGGGCTCCTACGAGCAGTACTTC.

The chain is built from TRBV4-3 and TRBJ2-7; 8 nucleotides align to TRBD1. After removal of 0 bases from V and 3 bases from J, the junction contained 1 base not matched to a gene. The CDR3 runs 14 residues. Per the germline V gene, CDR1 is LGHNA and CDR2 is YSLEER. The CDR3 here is CASSQETGDYEQYF. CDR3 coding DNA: TGCGCCAGCAGCCAAGAGACAGGGGACTACGAGCAGTACTTC.

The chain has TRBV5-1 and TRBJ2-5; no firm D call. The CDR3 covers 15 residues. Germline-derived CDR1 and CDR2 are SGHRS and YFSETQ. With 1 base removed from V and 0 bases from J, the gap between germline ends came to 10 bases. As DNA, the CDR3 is TGCGCCAGCAGCTTGTCAGCGAAGTACCAAGAGACCCAGTACTTC. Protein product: CASSLSAKYQETQYF.